This is a list of T cell receptor beta chains from one sample in a study of blood T cells in healthy people across ages. Each CDR3 protein is one row after TCRdb ran MiXCR on the 5' RACE reads. The table shows 650,000 to 900,000 distinct CDR3 sequences, with 62% occurring only once. Material for sequencing was blood. These receptors all come from a man aged 30-40 years in good health. Each CDR3 is given with its conserved first and last residue. A D gene is named only where the DNA matches it firmly. Not every row has a clone size; where given, it reads once, few, many or a size class.

V gene	D gene	clone size	J gene	CDR3 DNA	CDR3 protein
TRBV29-1	-	once	TRBJ2-7	TGCAGCGTTTCCCCTGAGCGGCGGGGCAGGTGGCAGTACTTC	CSVSPERRGRWQYF
TRBV20-1	TRBD1	once	TRBJ1-2	TGCAGTGCTAGAGATACAGGGGAGGATGGCTGCACCTTC	CSARDTGEDGCTF
TRBV2	-	-	TRBJ2-5	TGTGCCAGCAGGGACTTAAAAGAGACCCAGTACTTC	CASRDLKETQYF
TRBV29-1	-	few	TRBJ1-2	TGCAGCGTAAACAGGGATTATGGCTACACCTTC	CSVNRDYGYTF
TRBV30	-	once	TRBJ1-2	TGTGCCTGGAGTCTCCGGGGGATCTATGGCTACACCTTC	CAWSLRGIYGYTF
TRBV4-3	-	-	TRBJ2-5	TGCGCCAGCAGCCAAGGTTCCAGGACGCAAGAGACCCAGTACTTC	CASSQGSRTQETQYF
TRBV20-1	-	-	TRBJ2-7	TGCCGTGCTAGTAGGGGGGGCTCCTACGAGCAGTACTTC	CRASRGGSYEQYF
TRBV5-1	-	-	TRBJ1-1	TGCGCCAGCAGCTTAAACAGGGTAGCGGGGAACACTGAAGCTTTCTTT	CASSLNRVAGNTEAFF
TRBV15	-	once	TRBJ2-5	TGTGCCACCAGCGGCCGTACAGTAGAACAAGAGACCCAGTACTTC	CATSGRTVEQETQYF
TRBV29-1	TRBD1	-	TRBJ1-4	TGCAGCGTTATCCGGACAGGTCAAAATGAAAAACTGTTTTTT	CSVIRTGQNEKLFF
TRBV2	-	-	TRBJ1-1	TGTGCCAGCACCTGGACATTACGGACTGAAGCTTTCTTT	CASTWTLRTEAFF
TRBV29-1	TRBD1	few	TRBJ2-7	TGCAGCGTTGAGTATGGGACAGGGGACAATGAGCAGTACTTC	CSVEYGTGDNEQYF
TRBV15	-	once	TRBJ1-4	TGTGCCACCAGCAGAGGCAGGGCATCGGAAGAAAAACTGTTTTTT	CATSRGRASEEKLFF
TRBV9	TRBD1	-	TRBJ2-1	TGTGCCAGCAGCGCTTCCTCCTTCGGGACAGGGCTGGGCAATGAGCAGTTCTTC	CASSASSFGTGLGNEQFF
TRBV20-1	-	-	TRBJ1-1	TGCAGTGCTACGGTGGGATTGAACACTGAAGCTTTCTTT	CSATVGLNTEAFF
TRBV6-5	-	-	TRBJ2-4	TGTGCCAGCAGTTATGCGAGGGCCAAAAACATTCAGTACTTC	CASSYARAKNIQYF
TRBV28	-	few	TRBJ1-5	TGTGCCAGCAGTCCCCTAGGAAATCAGCCCCAGCATTTT	CASSPLGNQPQHF
TRBV6-2/TRBV6-3	-	-	TRBJ2-3	TGTGCCAGCAGTTTAAGTCGGGGGGCCCAAGATACGCAGTATTTT	CASSLSRGAQDTQYF
TRBV29-1	TRBD1	-	TRBJ1-2	TGCAGCGTTGACAGCGGGGACAGTTGGGATGGCTACACCTTC	CSVDSGDSWDGYTF
TRBV10-3	TRBD1	-	TRBJ2-3	TGTGCCATCAGTGGCCAAGACAGGGGAACAGATACGCAGTATTTT	CAISGQDRGTDTQYF
TRBV6-2/TRBV6-3	-	few	TRBJ2-7	TGTGCCAGCAGTTCTTGGACCTACGAGCAGTACTTC	CASSSWTYEQYF
TRBV12-3/TRBV12-4	-	-	TRBJ2-1	TGTGCCAGCAGTTTAGCGGGTTATTCCCACAATGAGCAGTTCTTC	CASSLAGYSHNEQFF
TRBV7-6	-	-	TRBJ2-3	TGTGCCAGCAGCTCTGCACCCCAGACCACAGATACGCAGTATTTT	CASSSAPQTTDTQYF
TRBV6-5	TRBD1	-	TRBJ2-1	TGTGCCAGCAGTTACGATCGGGGACAGGGAAGGTTTGAGCAGTTCTTC	CASSYDRGQGRFEQFF
TRBV20-1	-	few	TRBJ2-7	TGCAGTGCTAGAGATCCCTTGGGGTCCAGGATTAACGAGCAGTACTTC	CSARDPLGSRINEQYF
TRBV6-5	-	-	TRBJ2-5	TGTGCCAGCAGAACCAAAGAGACCCAGTACTTC	CASRTKETQYF
TRBV20-1	-	-	TRBJ1-5	TGCAGTGCTAGAGGCAGGGGCGAAGATCAGCCCCAGCATTTT	CSARGRGEDQPQHF
TRBV20-1	-	-	TRBJ2-6	TGCAGTGCTGGGATAAGGCGGCATGGGGCCAACGTCCTGACTTTC	CSAGIRRHGANVLTF
TRBV7-6	-	few	TRBJ2-7	TGTGCCAGCAGCCCCCTGGGATCGATGAACTACGAGCAGTACTTC	CASSPLGSMNYEQYF
TRBV14	-	-	TRBJ2-5	TGTGCCAGCAGCCAAGAGACAGACCAAGAGACCCAGTACTTC	CASSQETDQETQYF
TRBV7-9	-	-	TRBJ1-6	TGTGCCAGCAGCTCCCCGGGACTGACAAATTCACCCCTCCACTTT	CASSSPGLTNSPLHF
TRBV11-2	-	-	TRBJ1-6	TGTGCCAGCAGCTTAGAGTTACGGTCCAATTCACCCCTCCACTTT	CASSLELRSNSPLHF
TRBV15	-	-	TRBJ2-7	TGTGCCACCAGCAGAGGTGGCAGGAACTACGAGCAGTACTTC	CATSRGGRNYEQYF
TRBV5-4	TRBD2	-	TRBJ2-7	TGTGCCAGCAGCCACCCCGGGGGGGGTATTTACTACGAGCAGTACTTC	CASSHPGGGIYYEQYF
TRBV4-3	-	few	TRBJ2-4	TGCGCCAGCAGCCTGCGAACGACAGGACAAAACATTCAGTACTTC	CASSLRTTGQNIQYF
TRBV10-3	-	few	TRBJ2-1	TGTGCCATCAGTGAGGTCAGGGTAGGCTACAATGAGCAGTTCTTC	CAISEVRVGYNEQFF
TRBV9	-	-	TRBJ1-6	TGTGCCAGCAGCGTAGGTGGACTCGATTCACCCCTCCACTTT	CASSVGGLDSPLHF
TRBV29-1	-	-	TRBJ2-7	TGCAGCGTTGAAGTCAATGCCGGGATCTACGAGCAGTACTTC	CSVEVNAGIYEQYF
TRBV20-1	-	once	TRBJ2-5	TGCAGTGCTAAACCCGCAGGGATAGGGACCCAGTACTTC	CSAKPAGIGTQYF
TRBV18	-	-	TRBJ1-2	TGTGCCAGCTCACCAACCCCCTCCGCCTATGGCTACACCTTC	CASSPTPSAYGYTF
TRBV2	-	-	TRBJ2-7	TGTGCCAGCAGGGTTCAGGGAATCTCCTACGAGCAGTACTTC	CASRVQGISYEQYF
TRBV5-6	-	few	TRBJ1-2	TGTGCCAGCAGCCAGCTACATGGCTACACCTTC	CASSQLHGYTF
TRBV10-3	-	-	TRBJ2-7	TGTGCCATCACCTCTGACGGGAGCTCCTACGAGCAGTACTTC	CAITSDGSSYEQYF
TRBV3-1	-	-	TRBJ2-1	TGTGCCTTTCAGGAACCTCTGTCCTACAATGAGCAGTTCTTC	CAFQEPLSYNEQFF
TRBV12-3/TRBV12-4	-	few	TRBJ2-4	TGTGCCAGCAGATCAGGGGAGCGTGAGCAGTACTTC	CASRSGEREQYF
TRBV10-3	-	-	TRBJ2-6	TGTGCCATCAGTGAGTCGGTGGCCAACTCTGGGGCCAACGTCCTGACTTTC	CAISESVANSGANVLTF
TRBV28	-	-	TRBJ2-2	TGTGCCAGCAGTCCCAATTCCCATTCTAGCGGGGAGCTGTTTTTT	CASSPNSHSSGELFF
TRBV28	-	few	TRBJ1-5	TGTGCCGGAGGTGAGGGTGGCAATCAGCCCCAGCATTTT	CAGGEGGNQPQHF
TRBV4-3	TRBD1	few	TRBJ2-1	TGCGCCAGCGGCAGGGGGCCCGATGAGCAGTTCTTC	CASGRGPDEQFF
TRBV14	-	once	TRBJ1-4	TGTGCCAGCAGCCAAGATTTTCCCGGGTTGGGGGAAAAACTGTTTTTT	CASSQDFPGLGEKLFF
TRBV30	TRBD2	-	TRBJ2-1	TGTGCCAGAGCGGGGGGGTTCTACAATGAGCAGTTCTTC	CARAGGFYNEQFF
TRBV20-1	-	-	TRBJ2-5	TGCAGTGCCTCACCTCCCGGGGGCCTTCAGACCCAGTACTTC	CSASPPGGLQTQYF
TRBV9	TRBD1	-	TRBJ2-1	TGTGCCAGCAGCGTAGGGAGACAGGGGTTAGGCGAGCAGTTCTTC	CASSVGRQGLGEQFF
TRBV5-1	TRBD2	few	TRBJ2-1	TGCGCCAGCAGCCGGCCCACTAGCGGGGGGGTTTCCTACAATGAGCAGTTCTTC	CASSRPTSGGVSYNEQFF